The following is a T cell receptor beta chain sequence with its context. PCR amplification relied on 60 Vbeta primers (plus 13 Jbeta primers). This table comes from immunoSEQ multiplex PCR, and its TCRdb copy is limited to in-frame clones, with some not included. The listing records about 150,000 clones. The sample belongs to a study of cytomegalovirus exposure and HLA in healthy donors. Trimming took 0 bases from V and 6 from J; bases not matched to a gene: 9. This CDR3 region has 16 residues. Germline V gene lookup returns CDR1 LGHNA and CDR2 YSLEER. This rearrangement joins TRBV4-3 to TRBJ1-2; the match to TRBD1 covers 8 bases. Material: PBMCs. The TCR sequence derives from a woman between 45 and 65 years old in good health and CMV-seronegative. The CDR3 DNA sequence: TGCGCCAGCAGCCAAGATCAGGGGGCGCGCCGGAATGGCTACACCTTC. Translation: CASSQDQGARRNGYTF.